A single sample is the source of the 8 T cell receptor beta chains below, sequenced in a study of blood T cell repertoires in COVID-19. Some clones are missing from TCRdb's copy, which holds only in-frame ones; the method was immunoSEQ multiplex PCR. The table lists roughly 320,000 clones, roughly 90% of them singletons. Input material: PBMCs or T cells enriched from blood (not recorded which). These receptors all come from a woman between 25 and 40 years old who had been exposed to COVID-19.

V usage is TRBV6-5 and J usage is TRBJ1-4; D gene uncertain. Germline assignment: CDR1 MNHEY and CDR2 SVGAGI. The CDR3 sequence is 13 residues long. The germline V and J ends were trimmed by 2 bases and 6 bases, with 7 bases remaining between them. DNA for the CDR3: TGTGCCAGCAGTTACAGGGAGGATGAAAAACTGTTTTTT. Its translation is CASSYREDEKLFF.

The chain employs TRBV12-3 or TRBV12-4 and TRBJ1-2; D remains ambiguous. V was clipped by 6 bases and J by 12 bases, with 20 bases between them. The CDR3 consists of 13 residues. The CDR3 sequence: CASRAVGSYDHTF. CDR3 nucleotides: TGTGCCAGCAGGGCCGTCGGGTCTTACGACCACACCTTC.

CDR3 bases: TGTGCCATCACAGGGGAAGGCACCGGGGAGCTGTTTTTT. Translated: CAITGEGTGELFF. The rearrangement uses TRBV7-9 and TRBJ2-2; 7 nucleotides align to TRBD1. V was clipped by 10 bases and J by 4 bases; unmatched bases: 6. The length of the CDR3 is 13 residues. Germline V gene lookup returns CDR1 SEHNR and CDR2 FQNEAQ (reference sequence).

This chain uses TRBV3-1 (or the pseudogene TRBV3-2) with TRBJ2-2, with 7 bases identical to TRBD1. Germline-derived CDR1 and CDR2 are LGHDT and YNNKEL (reference sequence). V shed 0 bases and J 2 bases; nucleotides not matched to a gene: 12. The CDR3 contains 19 residues. The CDR3 nucleotides read TGTGCCAGCAGCCAAGACCGATGGGGACAGACACGAAACACCGGGGAGCTGTTTTTT. Protein sequence: CASSQDRWGQTRNTGELFF.

V is TRBV4-1 and J is TRBJ1-4; tentatively, D is TRBD1 (6 bases). V lost 3 bases and J lost 5, with 13 bases in between. The CDR3 sequence is 15 residues long. The germline V gene has CDR1 MGHRA and CDR2 YSYEKL. This CDR3 reads CASSHAWGQNEKLFF. The CDR3 bases are TGCGCCAGCAGCCATGCCTGGGGGCAGAATGAAAAACTGTTTTTT.

In regard to this clone: Within the sample, other DNA sequences also encode this same CDR3. The rearrangement uses TRBV5-1 and TRBJ2-1; D is unresolved. V shed 1 base and J shed 1 base, with 6 bases lying between them. The germline V gene has CDR1 SGHRS and CDR2 YFSETQ. The CDR3 covers 14 residues. The CDR3 coding sequence is TGCGCCAGCAGCTTGTCCGGGTCCTACAATGAGCAGTTCTTC. It encodes CASSLSGSYNEQFF.

This clone was seen more than once but under ten times. The chain employs TRBV12-5 and TRBJ2-5; the match to TRBD1 covers 7 bases. Trimming took 5 bases from V and 7 from J; bases not matched to a gene: 4. The germline CDR1 and CDR2 sequences are LGHNT and FRNRAP. This CDR3 contains 12 residues. CDR3 nucleotides: TGTGCTAGTGGTGACAGGGCGGGGACCCAGTACTTC. This gives the protein CASGDRAGTQYF.

V is TRBV5-5 and J is TRBJ2-7, with a possible D match to TRBD1 (6 bases). The CDR3 runs 16 residues. V gave up 1 base and J gave up 3 bases, with 17 bases separating them. Germline CDR1 reads SGHKS; CDR2 reads YYEKEE (reference sequence). The DNA for the CDR3 is TGTGCCAGCAGCTTGTCCTTCACAGGGCCCTACTACGAGCAGTACTTC. Its protein product is CASSLSFTGPYYEQYF. Based on the CDR3 plus reference TRBV5-5 and TRBJ2-7, the full variable domain is DAGVTQSPTHLIKTRGQQVTLRCSPISGHKSVSWYQQVLGQGPQFIFQYYEKEERGRGNFPDRFSARQFPNYSSELNVNALLLGDSALYLCASSLSFTGPYYEQYFGPGTRLTVT.